This TCR beta chain was identified during a study of blood T cell repertoires in COVID-19. The age range of participants was 18 to 89 years, with residence in roughly 25 US areas. The ends were cut back, 4 bases at V and 3 bases at J, with 10 bases in the middle. This CDR3 is built from 13 residues. Germline CDR1 SGHNT, CDR2 YYREEE (reference sequence). The data were produced by immunoSEQ multiplex PCR, yet TCRdb's version contains in-frame clones alone and is incomplete. Seen here are roughly 300,000 clones, 80% to 90% observed once, and the top ten hold roughly 5%. Sequenced input: PBMCs or T cells enriched from blood (not recorded which). This chain joins TRBV5-4 and TRBJ1-1; TRBD1 is a possible D gene (6 bases). The TCR sequence derives from a woman between 25 and 40 years old who had recovered from COVID-19. The CDR3 loop is CASSRTVDTEAFF. In DNA, the CDR3 is TGTGCCAGCAGCCGGACAGTGGACACTGAAGCTTTCTTT.